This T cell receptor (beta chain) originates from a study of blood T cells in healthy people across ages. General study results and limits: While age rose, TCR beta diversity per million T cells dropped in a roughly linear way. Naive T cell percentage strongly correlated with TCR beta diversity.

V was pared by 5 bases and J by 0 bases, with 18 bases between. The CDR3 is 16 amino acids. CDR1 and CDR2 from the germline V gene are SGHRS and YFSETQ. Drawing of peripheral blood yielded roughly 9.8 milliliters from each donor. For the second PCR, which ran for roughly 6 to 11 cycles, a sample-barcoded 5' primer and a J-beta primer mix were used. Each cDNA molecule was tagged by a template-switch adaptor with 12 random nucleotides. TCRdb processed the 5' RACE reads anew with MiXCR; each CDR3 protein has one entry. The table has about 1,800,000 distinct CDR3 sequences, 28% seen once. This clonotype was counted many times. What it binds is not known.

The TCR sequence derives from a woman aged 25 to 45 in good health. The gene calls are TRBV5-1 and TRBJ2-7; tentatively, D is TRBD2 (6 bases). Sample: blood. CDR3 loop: CASSLIGTVSSYEQYF. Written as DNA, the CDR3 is TGCGCCAGCAGTTTAATCGGGACTGTAAGCTCCTACGAGCAGTACTTC.